This TCR beta chain was obtained from a study of identifying expanded T cells in peripheral blood. No infections or other immune events were documented during collection. To note about this clone: Its antigen is unknown.

General study results and limits: Across healthy donors, higher total template counts meant significantly greater two-week count variance. Differentially abundant clones: 1 to 1.5 between replicates, 16.4 at about 13 days, 19 to 20 at four.

Measured with immunoSEQ multiplex PCR; TCRdb has only the in-frame clones, and not every one. The data contain around 120,000 clones, about 89% of them singletons. Trimming took off 1 base at V and 4 bases at J, with 26 bases between the two ends. Germline values: CDR1 MGHRA, CDR2 YSYEKL. The CDR3 loop spans 20 amino acids. The sequence derives from a person aged 18 to 75 in good health. The V and J genes are TRBV4-1 and TRBJ1-5; no clear D gene. Sequenced: blood. In DNA, the CDR3 is TGCGCCAGCAGCCAAGTGTTGAGGGTCGGCAGGTCCACACTAAATCAGCCCCAGCATTTT. Amino acids: CASSQVLRVGRSTLNQPQHF.